The TCR beta chain under discussion was sequenced for a study of radiotherapy plus CTLA-4 blockade in lung cancer. Background on the study: The study recorded objective responses in around 18% of patients and disease control in around 33%. General study points: Dynamics of early blood T cell clones, together with interferon-beta, were reportedly the best predictors of response.

Notes on this clone: Its target is unknown.

The protocol was immunoSEQ multiplex PCR, while the TCRdb copy is restricted to in-frame clones and leaves out a portion. Here the sample spans more than 55,000 clones, approximately 82% being singletons. Ipilimumab CTLA-4 blockade and focal radiation were given to patients with chemo-refractory metastatic non-small-cell lung cancer. The specimen was peripheral blood, collected from a patient treated with radiotherapy plus ipilimumab. The TCR sequence derives from a human donor with non-small cell lung cancer whose response to radiotherapy plus ipilimumab could not be evaluated.

This CDR3 reads CASSLGIAGNNEQFF. The CDR3, as DNA: TGCGCCAGCAGCTTGGGGATAGCGGGGAACAATGAGCAGTTCTTC. The chain joins TRBV5-1 to TRBJ2-1; 8 bases align to TRBD2. Germline CDR1 and CDR2: SGHRS and YFSETQ. This CDR3 is built from 15 residues. V dropped 0 bases and J dropped 5; count of bases not matched to a gene: 4.